Ten or more counts support the clone carrying this TCR beta chain. Its specificity is unknown. Since the library was made to target alpha chains, this beta chain is a stray read and its abundance is not meaningful. Described time point: sample taken at primary tumor resection. No cells were sorted before sequencing. The whole RNA sequenced was extracted from tumor, nontumor lung or frozen PBMC. Each TCR cDNA molecule carried a unique molecular identifier. One entry per CDR3 protein, called by TCRdb with MiXCR from the 5' RACE reads. Of about 13,000 distinct CDR3 sequences in the sample, approximately 5.6% are singletons; the top ten hold around 10%. V was trimmed by 6 bases and J by 5 bases, leaving 17 bases between them. Germline-derived CDR1 and CDR2 are DFQATT and SNEGSKA (reference sequence). This CDR3 is 14 amino acids long. The entry originates in a study of spatial heterogeneity in lung cancer. Looking at the study overall: Tumor-region TCR transcript counts correlated strongly with a T cell module score from matched bulk RNA-seq.

Overall study results and limits: It was found that expanded intratumoral alpha and beta TCR counts tracked tumor mutation counts.

The material was lung tumor tissue, obtained at surgery. The sequence derives from a female donor with early-stage non-small cell lung cancer. The rearrangement uses TRBV20-1 and TRBJ2-1; D possibly corresponds to TRBD1 (6 bases). The CDR3 nucleotides are TGCAGTGCCCTAGGGGACACAAGGCACAATGAGCAGTTCTTC. This codes for CSALGDTRHNEQFF.